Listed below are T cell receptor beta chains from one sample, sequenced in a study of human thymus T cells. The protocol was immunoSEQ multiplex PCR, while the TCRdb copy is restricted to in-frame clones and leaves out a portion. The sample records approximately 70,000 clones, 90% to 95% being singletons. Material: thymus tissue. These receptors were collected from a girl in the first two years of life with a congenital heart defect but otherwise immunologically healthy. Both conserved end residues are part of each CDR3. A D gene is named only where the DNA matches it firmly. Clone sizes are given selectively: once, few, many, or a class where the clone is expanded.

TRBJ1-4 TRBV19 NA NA CASSIELMTNEKLFF TGTGCCAGTAGTATCGAGCTAATGACCAATGAAAAACTGTTTTTT
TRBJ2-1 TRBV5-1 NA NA CASSTTSDYNEQFF TGCGCCAGCAGCACCACTAGTGACTACAATGAGCAGTTCTTC
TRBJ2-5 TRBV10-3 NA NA CAIREVLGNQETQYF TGTGCCATCAGAGAAGTGTTGGGCAACCAAGAGACCCAGTACTTC
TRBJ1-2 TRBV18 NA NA CATKQEGLNGYTF TGTGCCACCAAGCAGGAGGGTCTGAATGGCTACACCTTC
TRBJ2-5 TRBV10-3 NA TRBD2 CAIKQREGLGSKETQYF TGTGCCATCAAGCAGCGGGAGGGCCTTGGGTCCAAAGAGACCCAGTACTTC
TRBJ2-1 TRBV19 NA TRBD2 CASSIKAGGLDNEQFF TGTGCCAGTAGTATAAAGGCGGGAGGGCTCGACAATGAGCAGTTCTTC
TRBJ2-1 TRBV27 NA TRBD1 CASSLRSGQGVNEQFF TGTGCCAGCAGTTTACGGTCAGGGCAGGGGGTTAATGAGCAGTTCTTC
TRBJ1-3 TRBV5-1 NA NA CASSSGTRGADTIYF TGCGCCAGCAGCTCAGGGACTAGGGGGGCGGACACCATATATTTT
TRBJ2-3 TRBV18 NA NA CASSPPTDTGTDTQYF TGTGCCAGCTCACCACCAACGGACACCGGCACAGATACGCAGTATTTT
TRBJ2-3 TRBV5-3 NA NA CARSLDGGFTDTQYF TGTGCCAGAAGCTTGGATGGGGGCTTCACAGATACGCAGTATTTT
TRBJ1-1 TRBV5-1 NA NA CASSSQDGQTEAFF TGCGCCAGCAGCTCCCAGGATGGGCAGACTGAAGCTTTCTTT
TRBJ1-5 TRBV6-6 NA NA CASSTVGTNQPQHF TGTGCCAGCAGCACGGTGGGAACCAATCAGCCCCAGCATTTT
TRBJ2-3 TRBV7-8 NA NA CASSAGTGGGRTDTQYF TGTGCCAGCAGCGCAGGCACTGGAGGGGGAAGGACAGATACGCAGTATTTT
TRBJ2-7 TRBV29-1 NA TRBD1 CSATDRAAYEQYF TGCAGCGCTACGGACAGGGCCGCCTACGAGCAGTACTTC
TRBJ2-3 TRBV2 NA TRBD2 CASSPALEREGTDTQYF TGTGCCAGCAGCCCTGCGTTGGAGCGGGAGGGCACAGATACGCAGTATTTT
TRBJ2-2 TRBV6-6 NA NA CASKWGNTGELFF TGTGCCAGCAAGTGGGGGAACACCGGGGAGCTGTTTTTT
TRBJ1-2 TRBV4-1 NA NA CASSQEGQWDGYTF TGCGCCAGCAGCCAGGAGGGACAATGGGATGGCTACACCTTC
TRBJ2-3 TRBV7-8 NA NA CASSLGTGREAGTDTQYF TGTGCCAGCAGCTTAGGGACAGGGAGGGAGGCAGGCACAGATACGCAGTATTTT
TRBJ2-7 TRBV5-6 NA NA CASSPTGVSSYEQYF TGTGCCAGCAGCCCTACCGGCGTCAGCTCCTACGAGCAGTACTTC
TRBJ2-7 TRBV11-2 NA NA CASSLVVDPRTYEQYF TGTGCCAGCAGCTTAGTAGTCGATCCAAGGACCTACGAGCAGTACTTC
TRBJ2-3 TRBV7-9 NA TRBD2 CASSLPTSGSYTQYF TGTGCCAGCAGCCTACCGACTAGCGGGAGTTATACGCAGTATTTT
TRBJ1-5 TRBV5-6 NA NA CASSLMGLPQHF TGTGCCAGCAGCTTGATGGGTCTGCCCCAGCATTTT
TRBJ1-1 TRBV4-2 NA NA CASSRSLNTEAFF TGTGCCAGCAGCCGAAGCCTAAACACTGAAGCTTTCTTT
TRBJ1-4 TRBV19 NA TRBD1 CATHSTGRIGYNEKLFF TGTGCCACCCACTCGACAGGGAGGATAGGGTATAATGAAAAACTGTTTTTT
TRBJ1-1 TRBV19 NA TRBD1 CASSPQGAMKAFF TGTGCCAGTAGCCCTCAGGGGGCCATGAAAGCTTTCTTT
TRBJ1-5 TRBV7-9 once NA CASSLPRVSNQPQHF TGTGCCAGCAGCTTGCCCAGGGTTAGCAATCAGCCCCAGCATTTT
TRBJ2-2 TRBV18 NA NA CASSLPTVTNTGELFF TGTGCCAGCTCTCTCCCGACCGTTACGAACACCGGGGAGCTGTTTTTT
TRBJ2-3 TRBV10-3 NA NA CAIKKGGDNTDTQYF TGTGCCATCAAGAAGGGGGGGGACAACACAGATACGCAGTATTTT
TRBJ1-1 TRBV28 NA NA CASSLGSQGSAEAFF TGTGCCAGCAGTTTGGGAAGTCAGGGGTCCGCCGAAGCTTTCTTT
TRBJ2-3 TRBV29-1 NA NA CSVCEFSFGTQYF TGCAGCGTTTGTGAATTCTCGTTTGGTACGCAGTATTTT
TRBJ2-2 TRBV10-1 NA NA CASNDNGELFF TGCGCCAGCAATGATAACGGGGAGCTGTTTTTT
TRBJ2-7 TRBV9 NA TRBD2 CASSSSGTSDEQYF TGTGCCAGCAGCTCATCCGGGACTAGCGATGAGCAGTACTTC
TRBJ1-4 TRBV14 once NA CASSQEPGPLNEKLFF TGTGCCAGCAGCCAAGAGCCGGGACCGCTCAATGAAAAACTGTTTTTT
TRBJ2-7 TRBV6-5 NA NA CASSTAYEQYF TGTGCCAGCTCCACAGCCTACGAGCAGTACTTC
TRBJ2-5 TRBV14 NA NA CASSQDNSGAGETQYF TGTGCCAGCAGCCAAGATAATAGCGGAGCTGGGGAGACCCAGTACTTC
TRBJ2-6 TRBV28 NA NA CASSFRQTGANVLTF TGTGCCAGCAGTTTCCGACAGACTGGGGCCAACGTCCTGACTTTC
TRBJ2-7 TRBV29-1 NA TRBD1 CSVEDFTTGGHYEQYF TGCAGCGTTGAAGATTTTACGACAGGGGGTCACTACGAGCAGTACTTC
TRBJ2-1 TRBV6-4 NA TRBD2 CASMRGWGYNEQFF TGTGCCAGCATGCGGGGGTGGGGATACAATGAGCAGTTCTTC
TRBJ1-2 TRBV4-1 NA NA CASSQDTWGANYGYTF TGCGCCAGCAGCCAAGATACCTGGGGAGCTAACTATGGCTACACCTTC
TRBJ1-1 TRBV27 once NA CASSLVPISAHHLNTEAFF TGTGCCAGCAGTCTAGTTCCGATATCGGCCCACCACCTGAACACTGAAGCTTTCTTT
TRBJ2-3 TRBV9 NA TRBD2 CASSTRGAGGNTQYF TGTGCCAGCAGCACCCGTGGGGCGGGAGGGAATACGCAGTATTTT
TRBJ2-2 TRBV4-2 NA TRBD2 CASSELAGGHHTGELFF TGTGCCAGCAGCGAACTAGCGGGAGGTCATCACACCGGGGAGCTGTTTTTT
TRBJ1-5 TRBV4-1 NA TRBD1 CASSQDSSGGDSNQPQHF TGCGCCAGCAGCCAAGATTCTTCAGGGGGGGACAGCAATCAGCCCCAGCATTTT
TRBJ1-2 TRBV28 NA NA CASSWGHLGDYGYTF TGTGCCAGCAGTTGGGGGCACCTAGGGGACTATGGCTACACCTTC
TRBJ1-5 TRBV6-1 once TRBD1 CASSERPGGNNNQPQHF TGTGCCAGCAGTGAAAGGCCAGGGGGGAACAACAATCAGCCCCAGCATTTT
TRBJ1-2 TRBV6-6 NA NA CASSPISGEWCGYTF TGTGCCAGCAGTCCCATTTCAGGGGAGTGGTGTGGCTACACCTTC
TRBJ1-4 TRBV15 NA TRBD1 CATSRERGRDEKLFF TGTGCCACCAGCAGAGAGAGGGGGCGAGATGAAAAACTGTTTTTT